This is a list of T cell receptor beta chains from one sample in a study of blood T cell repertoires in COVID-19. Clones were sequenced by immunoSEQ multiplex PCR, and TCRdb holds only the in-frame ones, with some missing. Of about 76,000 clones in the sample, 80% to 90% are singletons; the top ten hold around 9.9%. The sequencing sample was made of peripheral blood. These receptors originate from a man between 60 and 75 years old with COVID-19, enrolled during active disease. The CDR3 runs from the conserved cysteine through the conserved F or W. Expanded clones get a size class; other rows say once, few or many, or leave the size out.

J: TRBJ1-6
size: NA
V: TRBV9
CDR3: CASNRLNSPLHF

J: TRBJ1-2
size: NA
V: TRBV24-1
CDR3: CATRDSVTNYGYTF

J: TRBJ1-3
size: NA
V: TRBV2
CDR3: CASRPRVNGNTIYF

J: TRBJ2-2
size: NA
V: TRBV6-2/TRBV6-3
CDR3: CASIPGTSGSPLGELFF

J: TRBJ2-7
size: NA
V: TRBV12-5
CDR3: CASGPSSYEQYF

J: TRBJ1-5
size: NA
V: TRBV5-1
CDR3: CASSGGPNQPQHF

J: TRBJ2-3
size: NA
V: TRBV7-2
CDR3: CASWSSGATDTQYF

J: TRBJ2-2
size: NA
V: TRBV21-1
CDR3: CASSKVTPGQGGTGELFF

J: TRBJ2-5
size: NA
V: TRBV3-1/TRBV3-2
CDR3: CASSQDWVRAGETQYF

J: TRBJ1-3
size: NA
V: TRBV6-6
CDR3: CASSYDSWDRTTIYF

J: TRBJ2-7
size: few
V: TRBV20-1
CDR3: CSASGGRAYEQYF

J: TRBJ2-3
size: NA
V: TRBV10-2
CDR3: CASSVAGSTDTQYF

J: TRBJ1-2
size: NA
V: TRBV6-5
CDR3: CASTQSTGPSYGYTF

J: TRBJ1-1
size: NA
V: TRBV5-1
CDR3: CASSAPGQGAEAFF

J: TRBJ2-2
size: NA
V: TRBV11-3
CDR3: CASSLLGGVGWSGELFF

J: TRBJ2-3
size: NA
V: TRBV7-3
CDR3: CASSLALGADTQYF

J: TRBJ1-5
size: NA
V: TRBV28
CDR3: CASSRPGAGPQHF

J: TRBJ2-1
size: NA
V: TRBV11-2
CDR3: CASSRGLYNEQFF

J: TRBJ1-2
size: NA
V: TRBV30
CDR3: CAWSADRFNYGYTF

J: TRBJ2-5
size: NA
V: TRBV6-5
CDR3: CASSYYGTIQETQYF

J: TRBJ1-1
size: NA
V: TRBV12-3/TRBV12-4
CDR3: CASSFSGNTEAFF

J: TRBJ1-2
size: NA
V: TRBV30
CDR3: CAWSTGTGNYGYTF

J: TRBJ2-1
size: few
V: TRBV4-1
CDR3: CASSQERGFNEQFF

J: TRBJ2-1
size: NA
V: TRBV5-1
CDR3: CASSLVSIPSYNEQFF

J: TRBJ2-7
size: NA
V: TRBV9
CDR3: CASSVGQGGGYEQYF

J: TRBJ1-3
size: once
V: TRBV7-9
CDR3: CASSLVNSGSGNTIYF

J: TRBJ1-6
size: NA
V: TRBV14
CDR3: CASSQDAGGSPLHF

J: TRBJ2-5
size: once
V: TRBV6-5
CDR3: CASSTSGETQYF

J: TRBJ1-1
size: NA
V: TRBV14
CDR3: CASSQSRNTEAFF

J: TRBJ2-5
size: few
V: TRBV4-2
CDR3: CASSQDIREGRETQYF

J: TRBJ2-3
size: NA
V: TRBV3-1/TRBV3-2
CDR3: CASSPPWGLAGPDTQYF

J: TRBJ2-2
size: NA
V: TRBV7-6
CDR3: CASSKAGGTGELFF

J: TRBJ2-3
size: NA
V: TRBV7-9
CDR3: CASSRGLSTDTQYF

J: TRBJ1-1
size: NA
V: TRBV6-5
CDR3: CASRSYTVNTEAFF

J: TRBJ2-5
size: NA
V: TRBV2
CDR3: CASSEGGGAQETQYF

J: TRBJ1-2
size: once
V: TRBV5-1
CDR3: CASSLGGTGDYGYTF

J: TRBJ2-3
size: NA
V: TRBV7-2
CDR3: CASSRRESTTDTQYF

J: TRBJ1-3
size: NA
V: TRBV9
CDR3: CASSDDRGIAGNTIYF

J: TRBJ2-7
size: NA
V: TRBV5-1
CDR3: CASSAQPGQGYEQYF

J: TRBJ2-3
size: once
V: TRBV3-1/TRBV3-2
CDR3: CASSPQGGGTDTQYF

J: TRBJ2-3
size: NA
V: TRBV5-1
CDR3: CASSFSGGPADTQYF

J: TRBJ1-3
size: NA
V: TRBV18
CDR3: CASSPQAGSRNTIYF

J: TRBJ2-3
size: once
V: TRBV6-6
CDR3: CASSLPDTDTDTQYF

J: TRBJ1-4
size: NA
V: TRBV25-1
CDR3: CASSAPGVPDEKLFF

J: TRBJ1-1
size: NA
V: TRBV14
CDR3: CASSLQGPYTEAFF

J: TRBJ1-3
size: NA
V: TRBV27
CDR3: CASSPRQSRSSGNTIYF

J: TRBJ1-3
size: medium-sized
V: TRBV9
CDR3: CASSPGLNSGNTIYF

J: TRBJ1-3
size: few
V: TRBV21-1
CDR3: CASSPLVWGGHTSGNTIYF